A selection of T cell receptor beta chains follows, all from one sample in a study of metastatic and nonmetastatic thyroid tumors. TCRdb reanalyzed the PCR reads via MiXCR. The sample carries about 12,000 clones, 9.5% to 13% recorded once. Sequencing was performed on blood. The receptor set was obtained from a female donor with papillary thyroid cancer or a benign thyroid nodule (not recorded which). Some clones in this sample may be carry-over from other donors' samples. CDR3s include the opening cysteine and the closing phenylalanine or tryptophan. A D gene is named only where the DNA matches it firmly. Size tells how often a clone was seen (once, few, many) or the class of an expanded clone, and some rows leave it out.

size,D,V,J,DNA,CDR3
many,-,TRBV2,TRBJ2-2,TGTGCCAGCAGTGAACTAGGGGTCGGTTATTCACCCCACACCGGGGAGCTGTTTTTT,CASSELGVGYSPHTGELFF
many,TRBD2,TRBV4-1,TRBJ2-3,TGCGCCAGCAGCCAATTCGGGGGGGATACAGATACGCAGTATTTT,CASSQFGGDTDTQYF
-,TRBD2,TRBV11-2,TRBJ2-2,TGTGCCAGCAGCTTGGGACTAGCGGGAGGGCCGGGCACCGGGGAGCTGTTTTTT,CASSLGLAGGPGTGELFF
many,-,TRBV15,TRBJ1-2,TGTGCCACCAGCTCACAGGTCCGGACTAACTATGGCTACACCTTC,CATSSQVRTNYGYTF
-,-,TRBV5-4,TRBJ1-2,TGTGCCAGCAGTTCCATGGGGCTAAAGACTAACTATGGCTACACCTTC,CASSSMGLKTNYGYTF
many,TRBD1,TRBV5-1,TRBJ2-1,TGCGCCAGCATATCCGGGACAGGAGTTTCCTACAATGAGCAGTTCTTC,CASISGTGVSYNEQFF
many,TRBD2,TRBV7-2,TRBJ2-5,TGTGCCAGCAGCTTAAGCCTAGCGGGGCAAGAGACCCAGTACTTC,CASSLSLAGQETQYF
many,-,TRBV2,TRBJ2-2,TGTGCCAGCAGGGGACACTCGAACACCGGGGAGCTGTTTTTT,CASRGHSNTGELFF
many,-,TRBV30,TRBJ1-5,TGTGCCTGGAGTGTAAAGAACAATCAGCCCCAGCATTTT,CAWSVKNNQPQHF
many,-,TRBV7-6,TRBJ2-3,TGTGCCAGCAGCTTACAGGGTGATACGCAGTATTTT,CASSLQGDTQYF
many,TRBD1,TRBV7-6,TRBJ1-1,TGTGCCAGCAGCGCAGGGGGGGAAGTAGGACACACTGAAGCTTTCTTT,CASSAGGEVGHTEAFF
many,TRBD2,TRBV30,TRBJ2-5,TGTGCCTTCCGAGGCGGGGGTTCTCCTTTCGAGACCCAGTACTTC,CAFRGGGSPFETQYF
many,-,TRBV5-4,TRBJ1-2,TGTGCCAGCAGCTTACCGGGGGCAACTGGCTACACCTTC,CASSLPGATGYTF
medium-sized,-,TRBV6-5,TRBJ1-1,TGTGCCAGCAGTTCCTCCGGGGGGCTGAACACTGAAGCTTTCTTT,CASSSSGGLNTEAFF
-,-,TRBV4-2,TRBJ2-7,TGTGCCAGCAGCCAAGTTACAGGCCAAACCTACGAGCAGTACTTC,CASSQVTGQTYEQYF
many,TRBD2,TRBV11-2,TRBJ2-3,TGTGCCAGCAGCTTAGGCGGGGGGGTTTGGGGCACACGAGGTACGCAGTATTTT,CASSLGGGVWGTRGTQYF
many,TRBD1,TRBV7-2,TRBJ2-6,TGTGCCAGCAGCTTAGCGACAGGGATAGTCAACGTCCTGACTTTC,CASSLATGIVNVLTF
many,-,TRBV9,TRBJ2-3,TGTGCCAGCAGCGTAGGTCGGGGGGCCCAAGCAGATACGCAGTATTTT,CASSVGRGAQADTQYF
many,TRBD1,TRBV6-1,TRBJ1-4,TGTGCCAGCAGGAAAGACGGGACAGGGGGGCCAAAACTGTTTTTT,CASRKDGTGGPKLFF
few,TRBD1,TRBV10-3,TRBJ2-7,TGTGCCATCAGAGACCGGGACAGGGGGTACGAGCAGTACTTC,CAIRDRDRGYEQYF
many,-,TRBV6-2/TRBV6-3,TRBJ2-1,TGTGCCAGCAGCCATAAACTAGTCAGTGAGCAGTTCTTC,CASSHKLVSEQFF
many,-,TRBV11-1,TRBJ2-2,TGTGCCAGCAGCCGATCCGGACAAATAGTCACCGGGGAGCTGTTTTTT,CASSRSGQIVTGELFF
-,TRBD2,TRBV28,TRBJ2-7,TGTGCCATTTCTAGCGGGAGTGCCTACTGGAAGCAGTACTTC,CAISSGSAYWKQYF
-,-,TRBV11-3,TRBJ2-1,TGTGCCAGCAGCTTAGAGGTGGCGGATGAGCAGTTCTTC,CASSLEVADEQFF
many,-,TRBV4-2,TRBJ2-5,TGTGCCAGCAGCCAAGATCCAACAGGGGAGGGGGAGACCCAGTACTTC,CASSQDPTGEGETQYF
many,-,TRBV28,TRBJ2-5,TGTGCCAGCAGCACGCGGGGAAGGGACCAAGAGACCCAGTACTTC,CASSTRGRDQETQYF
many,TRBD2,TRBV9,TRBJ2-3,TGTGCCAGCAGCGTAGGGGATAGCGGGGCCAGCACAGATACGCAGTATTTT,CASSVGDSGASTDTQYF
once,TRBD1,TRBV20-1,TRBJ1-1,TGCAGTGCTGGCGGGACAGTGAACACTGAAGCTTTCTTT,CSAGGTVNTEAFF
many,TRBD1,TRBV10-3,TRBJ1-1,TGTGCCATCAGTGAGTCTAACAGGGGGTGGACTGAAGCTTTCTTT,CAISESNRGWTEAFF
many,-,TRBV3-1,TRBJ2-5,TGTGCCAGCAGCCAAAACGGACGGGCTGACCAAGAGACCCAGTACTTC,CASSQNGRADQETQYF
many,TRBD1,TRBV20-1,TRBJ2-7,TGCAGTGCTCGGACTGGGACAGGGAGCACCTACGAGCAGTACTTC,CSARTGTGSTYEQYF
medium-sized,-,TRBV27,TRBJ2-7,TGTGCCAGCAGTCATTTTCCGGGGGCGGGGGAGCAGTACTTC,CASSHFPGAGEQYF
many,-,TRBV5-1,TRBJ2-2,TGCGCCAGCAGCCGGGACGGATTGAACACCGGGGAGCTGTTTTTT,CASSRDGLNTGELFF
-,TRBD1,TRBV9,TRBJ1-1,TGTGACAGCAGCGCAGCCTCGGACAGGTCGGTGTTAACTGAAGCTTTCTTT,CDSSAASDRSVLTEAFF
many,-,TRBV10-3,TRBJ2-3,TGTGCCGTACAGGTAATAAGCACAGATACGCAGTATTTT,CAVQVISTDTQYF
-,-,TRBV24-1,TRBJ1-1,TGTGCCACCAGTGCCCGGGGGGATATGAACACTGAAGCTTTCTTT,CATSARGDMNTEAFF
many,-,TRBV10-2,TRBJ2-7,TGCGCCAGCAGTGAGAGTTTGGGGCAATATGGGCAGTACTTC,CASSESLGQYGQYF
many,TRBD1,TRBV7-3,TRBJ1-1,TGTGCCAGCATGCCAGACAGGGTAGGGGCTGAAGCTTTCTTT,CASMPDRVGAEAFF
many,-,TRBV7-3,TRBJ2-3,TGTGCCAGCAGCTTAAACACCGAGGATACGCAGTATTTT,CASSLNTEDTQYF
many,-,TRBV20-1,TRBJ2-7,TGCAGTGCTAGAGGGGGCAGCGGAATATCCTACGAGCAGTACTTC,CSARGGSGISYEQYF
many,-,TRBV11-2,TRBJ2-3,TGTGCCAGCAGCTTAACGACAGATACGCAGTATTTT,CASSLTTDTQYF
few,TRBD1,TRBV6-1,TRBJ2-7,TGTGTCAGCAGGACAGGGATTTACGAGCATTACTTC,CVSRTGIYEHYF
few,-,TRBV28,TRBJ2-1,TGTGCCAGCGGCAGCGGAGGCCCCCTCAATGAGCAGTTCTTC,CASGSGGPLNEQFF
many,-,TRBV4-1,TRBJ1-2,TGCGCCAGCAGCCAAGTTAGGACTGGAGGCTACACCTTC,CASSQVRTGGYTF
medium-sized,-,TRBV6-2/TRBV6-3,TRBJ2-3,TGTGCCAGCAGTCCCCGAGAGGCGGCAGATACGCAGTATTTT,CASSPREAADTQYF
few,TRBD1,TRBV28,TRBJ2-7,TGTGCCAGCAGTAACCGGGACAGGGGGCCGTACGAGCAGTACTTC,CASSNRDRGPYEQYF
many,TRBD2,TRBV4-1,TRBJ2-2,TGCGCCAGCAGGGCGGGAGGACGAAACACCGGGGAGCTGTTTTTT,CASRAGGRNTGELFF
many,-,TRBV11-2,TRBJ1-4,TGTGCCAGCAGCTTAACAGGGATCGGTGAAAAACTGTTTTTT,CASSLTGIGEKLFF
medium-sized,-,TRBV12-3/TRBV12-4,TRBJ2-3,TGTGCCAGCAGTCCGCTCACAGCAGATACGCAGTATTTT,CASSPLTADTQYF
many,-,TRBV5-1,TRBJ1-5,TGCGCCAGCAGCCCGGAGGGACCTCATAGCAATCAGCCCCAGCATTTT,CASSPEGPHSNQPQHF
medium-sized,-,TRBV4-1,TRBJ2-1,TGCGCCAGCAGCCATATGACCTCGGGGCCCTACAATGAGCAGTTCTTC,CASSHMTSGPYNEQFF
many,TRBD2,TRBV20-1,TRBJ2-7,TGCAGTGCTAGTAGGACGAGCGGGGGGGCCATCTACGAGCAGTACTTC,CSASRTSGGAIYEQYF
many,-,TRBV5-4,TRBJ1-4,TGTGCCAGCAGCTTTGGCGCAACTAATGAAAAACTGTTTTTT,CASSFGATNEKLFF